This is a list of T cell receptor beta chains from one sample in a study of T cell clonotyping in hematopoietic cell transplantation. The data were produced by immunoSEQ multiplex PCR, yet TCRdb's version contains in-frame clones alone and is incomplete. Of 15,000 to 20,000 clones listed, 75% to 90% are singletons. The sequenced sample was peripheral blood mononuclear cells. These receptors were collected from a woman aged 35 to 49 in good health. Some clones in this sample may be carry-over from other donors' samples. The CDR3 runs from the conserved cysteine through the conserved F or W. D genes are given only for firm matches. Only some rows state a clone size, as once, few, many or a class for expanded clones.

TRBJ2-1	.	.	TRBV29-1	CSVEGGPDEQFF	TGCAGCGTTGAGGGGGGACCGGACGAGCAGTTCTTC
TRBJ2-7	.	.	TRBV28	CASSYLPGEFRYEQYF	TGTGCCAGCAGCTACCTCCCGGGGGAGTTTCGGTACGAGCAGTACTTC
TRBJ2-7	.	.	TRBV4-1	CASSEVWTYEQYF	TGCGCCAGTAGCGAAGTGTGGACCTACGAGCAGTACTTC
TRBJ2-7	.	.	TRBV6-6	CASIPGSSYEQYF	TGTGCCAGCATCCCGGGGAGCTCCTACGAGCAGTACTTC
TRBJ2-3	.	.	TRBV4-3	CASSQGYREKGTDTQYF	TGCGCCAGCAGCCAAGGTTATCGGGAGAAGGGCACAGATACGCAGTATTTT
TRBJ1-6	.	.	TRBV19	CASSIGYGNSPLHF	TGTGCCAGTAGTATTGGTTATGGGAATTCACCCCTCCACTTT
TRBJ2-5	TRBD2	.	TRBV7-2	CASSRRAGGLGGETQYF	TGTGCCAGCAGCCGGAGAGCGGGAGGTTTGGGGGGAGAGACCCAGTACTTC
TRBJ1-1	.	.	TRBV20-1	CSASMEGVAFF	TGCAGTGCTTCCATGGAAGGGGTGGCTTTCTTT
TRBJ1-2	.	.	TRBV29-1	CSVVGAEGYTF	TGCAGCGTTGTAGGGGCGGAGGGCTACACCTTC
TRBJ2-7	TRBD1	.	TRBV7-2	CASSFVSAGGIYEQYF	TGTGCCAGCAGCTTCGTATCGGCAGGGGGCATCTACGAGCAGTACTTC
TRBJ1-2	TRBD1	.	TRBV11-3	CASSSGQGAGYTF	TGTGCCAGCAGCTCGGGGCAGGGGGCTGGCTACACCTTC
TRBJ2-5	.	.	TRBV15	CATSRQKETQYF	TGTGCCACCAGTCGTCAAAAAGAGACCCAGTACTTC
TRBJ1-1	.	.	TRBV6-5	CASSTMWTTEAFF	TGTGCCAGCAGTACAATGTGGACCACTGAAGCTTTCTTT
TRBJ2-5	.	.	TRBV19	CASSINPTETQYF	TGTGCCAGTAGTATTAACCCTACGGAGACCCAGTACTTC
TRBJ1-1	TRBD1	.	TRBV7-9	CASSSSTGMNTEAFF	TGTGCCAGCAGCTCTTCGACAGGGATGAACACTGAAGCTTTCTTT
TRBJ2-2	TRBD2	.	TRBV5-4	CASSLAGGGTGELFF	TGTGCCAGCAGCTTAGCGGGAGGGGGCACCGGGGAGCTGTTTTTT
TRBJ1-4	TRBD1	.	TRBV28	CASSPRTGGDEKLFF	TGTGCCAGCAGTCCCCGGACAGGGGGGGATGAAAAACTGTTTTTT
TRBJ2-7	.	.	TRBV19	CASSSGTATYEQYF	TGTGCCAGTAGCTCCGGGACGGCTACCTACGAGCAGTACTTC
TRBJ1-3	.	once	TRBV30	CAWSVGNTIYF	TGTGCCTGGAGTGTTGGAAACACCATATATTTT
TRBJ2-2	TRBD1	.	TRBV9	CASSGQGAGTGELFF	TGTGCCAGCAGCGGACAGGGGGCAGGGACCGGGGAGCTGTTTTTT
TRBJ2-7	.	.	TRBV5-1	CASSSAGESYEQYF	TGCGCCAGCAGCTCCGCGGGTGAGTCCTACGAGCAGTACTTC
TRBJ2-7	.	.	TRBV5-6	CASSLDGRYEQYF	TGTGCCAGCAGCTTGGATGGACGGTACGAGCAGTACTTC
TRBJ1-6	.	.	TRBV4-2	CASSQVGEYSPLHF	TGTGCCAGCAGCCAAGTAGGGGAATATTCACCCCTCCACTTT
TRBJ2-7	.	.	TRBV19	CASSIAGAGEQYF	TGTGCCAGTAGTATAGCGGGAGCGGGCGAGCAGTACTTC
TRBJ2-7	TRBD2	.	TRBV5-6	CASSPRRGEISYEQYF	TGTGCCAGCAGCCCCAGGCGGGGGGAAATCTCCTACGAGCAGTACTTC
TRBJ2-6	TRBD1	.	TRBV27	CASSSRTGNSGANVLTF	TGTGCCAGCAGTTCACGGACAGGAAACTCTGGGGCCAACGTCCTGACTTTC
TRBJ1-1	TRBD1	.	TRBV5-1	CASSLASGGTEAFF	TGCGCCAGCAGCTTGGCCTCAGGGGGCACTGAAGCTTTCTTT
TRBJ2-1	.	.	TRBV5-8	CASSLAGSHNEQFF	TGTGCCAGCAGCTTGGCAGGGTCCCACAATGAGCAGTTCTTC
TRBJ1-3	TRBD1	few	TRBV7-9	CASSEGQGDTIYF	TGTGCCAGCAGCGAGGGACAGGGCGACACCATATATTTT
TRBJ2-7	.	.	TRBV14	CASSQDFWGEQYF	TGTGCCAGCAGCCAAGATTTCTGGGGCGAGCAGTACTTC
TRBJ2-5	.	.	TRBV29-1	CSVGVTGGETQYF	TGCAGCGTTGGGGTTACAGGAGGGGAGACCCAGTACTTC
TRBJ2-3	.	.	TRBV7-3	CASSPSLRDTQYF	TGTGCCAGCAGTCCCTCGTTGAGAGATACGCAGTATTTT
TRBJ1-2	.	.	TRBV28	CASSHPTAEVYGYTF	TGTGCCAGCAGCCACCCGACAGCGGAAGTCTATGGCTACACCTTC
TRBJ2-7	TRBD1	.	TRBV25-1	CASTHPGQGKNEQYF	TGTGCCAGCACTCACCCCGGACAGGGGAAGAACGAGCAGTACTTC
TRBJ1-5	.	.	TRBV29-1	CSVGTEGNQPQHF	TGCAGCGTGGGAACAGAGGGAAATCAGCCCCAGCATTTT
TRBJ1-1	.	.	TRBV4-2	CASSQDSGALGVTEAFF	TGTGCCAGCAGCCAGGACTCCGGGGCCCTCGGGGTCACTGAAGCTTTCTTT
TRBJ1-5	.	.	TRBV28	CASSFGLSNQPQHF	TGTGCCAGCAGTTTCGGCCTTAGCAATCAGCCCCAGCATTTT
TRBJ2-7	.	.	TRBV2	CASGRSPYEQYF	TGTGCCAGCGGACGATCCCCCTACGAGCAGTACTTC
TRBJ1-1	.	.	TRBV5-1	CASSLGLGGGFTEAFF	TGCGCCAGCAGCCTGGGGTTGGGCGGAGGATTCACTGAAGCTTTCTTT
TRBJ2-7	.	once	TRBV7-6	CASSLGQNSYEQYF	TGTGCCAGCAGCTTAGGGCAGAACTCCTACGAGCAGTACTTC
TRBJ1-1	.	.	TRBV28	CASSGQREAFF	TGTGCCAGCAGTGGACAGCGGGAAGCTTTCTTT
TRBJ2-7	.	.	TRBV10-3	CAISESLGQGVGLYEQYF	TGTGCCATCAGTGAGTCATTGGGGCAGGGCGTAGGGTTATACGAGCAGTACTTC
TRBJ2-7	TRBD2	.	TRBV19	CASAVLAGVREQYF	TGTGCCAGTGCCGTACTAGCGGGAGTGCGGGAGCAGTACTTC
TRBJ2-7	.	few	TRBV10-3	CAISYESGSYEQYF	TGTGCCATCAGTTATGAGAGCGGATCCTACGAGCAGTACTTC
TRBJ2-2	TRBD1	.	TRBV6-5	CASSRDRGQVGELFF	TGTGCCAGCAGTAGAGACAGGGGGCAAGTCGGGGAGCTGTTTTTT
TRBJ1-1	.	.	TRBV4-1	CASSQDHRVKDTEAFF	TGCGCCAGCAGCCAAGACCACAGGGTTAAGGACACTGAAGCTTTCTTT
TRBJ1-1	.	once	TRBV6-5	CASRTSGKGEAFF	TGTGCCAGCAGAACCTCCGGGAAAGGGGAAGCTTTCTTT
TRBJ2-7	TRBD2	.	TRBV7-9	CASSRSAGGPGNEQYF	TGTGCCAGCAGCAGGAGCGCGGGAGGGCCGGGTAACGAGCAGTACTTC
TRBJ2-6	.	once	TRBV27	CASSLGGTGANVLTF	TGTGCCAGCAGTCTAGGGGGGACTGGGGCCAACGTCCTGACTTTC
TRBJ2-2	.	.	TRBV2	CASSAEGQDTGELFF	TGTGCCAGCAGTGCGGAGGGGCAGGACACCGGGGAGCTGTTTTTT
TRBJ2-2	TRBD2	once	TRBV6-6	CASSYLLAGGTGELFF	TGTGCCAGCAGTTACCTGCTAGCGGGAGGTACCGGGGAGCTGTTTTTT
TRBJ1-2	.	.	TRBV19	CASSFGIGYTF	TGTGCCAGTAGTTTTGGGATTGGCTACACCTTC
TRBJ1-6	.	.	TRBV25-1	CASSGSDNSPLHF	TGTGCCAGCAGTGGGTCGGATAATTCACCCCTCCACTTT